Below, 24 T cell receptor beta chains from the same sample are listed, as sequenced in a study of blood T cell repertoires in COVID-19. Method: immunoSEQ multiplex PCR; TCRdb's copy keeps in-frame clones and lacks some. The sample shows around 25,000 clones, approximately 77% of them seen only once. The sample taken for sequencing was peripheral blood. The receptor source for this set is a man at least 80 years old with active or convalescent COVID-19.

The V and J genes are TRBV24-1 and TRBJ2-1, with 9 bases aligning to TRBD1. V was clipped by 3 bases and J by 8 bases; unmatched bases: 4. Germline CDR1 KGHDR, CDR2 SFDVKD. CDR3 length: 14 residues. This CDR3 reads CATSDPGDRDEQFF. Written as DNA, the CDR3 is TGTGCCACCAGTGATCCTGGGGACAGGGATGAGCAGTTCTTC.

This chain links TRBV7-2 with TRBJ2-7, with 7 bases matching TRBD2. The germline gives CDR1 SGHTA, CDR2 FQGNSA. This CDR3 has 14 amino acids. Germline trimming cut 3 bases from V and 3 bases from J; bases unmatched to any gene: 5. The CDR3 spells CASSFGRVGYEQYF. The CDR3 DNA reads TGTGCCAGCAGCTTTGGGAGGGTAGGCTACGAGCAGTACTTC.

V is TRBV9 and J is TRBJ1-3, with 7 bases lining up with TRBD1. With V trimmed by 4 bases and J by 2 bases, 9 bases remained unmatched. This CDR3 has 16 amino acids. Germline CDR1 is SGDLS and CDR2 is YYNGEE. The CDR3: CASSPQTGVAGNTIYF. The CDR3 DNA is TGTGCCAGCAGCCCGCAAACAGGGGTAGCTGGAAACACCATATATTTT.

V gene TRBV7-2 combines with J gene TRBJ2-2; 9 bases line up with TRBD2. Germline lookup yields CDR1 SGHTA and CDR2 FQGNSA. CDR3 length equals 16 residues. The J segment lost 7 bases and the V segment lost 5 bases, leaving 11 bases of the junction unmatched. CDR3 amino acids: CASSPGALAGIGELFF. DNA of the CDR3: TGTGCCAGCAGCCCCGGGGCCCTAGCGGGAATCGGGGAGCTGTTTTTT.

CDR3: CASSLTGTGVPVDTQYF. The CDR3 nucleotides read TGTGCCAGCAGTCTCACCGGGACAGGGGTACCTGTAGATACGCAGTATTTT. This rearrangement joins TRBV27 to TRBJ2-3; 10 nucleotides align to TRBD1. V shed 5 bases, J shed 5 bases, and the junction held 13 bases outside the gene matches. Germline V gene sequence: CDR1 MNHEY, CDR2 SMNVEV (reference sequence). This CDR3 has 17 residues.

The V call is TRBV4-3, the J call TRBJ2-1; tentatively, D is TRBD2 (7 bases). The V gene lost 4 bases and the J gene lost 3 bases, with 16 bases spanning the gap. Germline V lookup: CDR1 LGHNA, CDR2 YSLEER. This CDR3 spans 16 amino acids. CDR3 DNA sequence: TGCGCCAGCAGCCCCCAATCGGGGGGCGGCTACAATGAGCAGTTCTTC. Translated: CASSPQSGGGYNEQFF.

The V and J genes are TRBV5-4 and TRBJ2-3; weak D call: TRBD2 (6 bases). CDR1 and CDR2 from the germline V gene are SGHNT and YYREEE (reference sequence). V lost 6 bases and J 0 bases, leaving 11 bases between the germline ends. The CDR3 is 14 residues long. In DNA, the CDR3 is TGTGCCAGCATCACCCGGGGGAGCACAGATACGCAGTATTTT. It encodes CASITRGSTDTQYF.

The rearrangement links TRBV6-2 or TRBV6-3 to TRBJ2-2, with 7 bases identical to TRBD2. The junction had 14 bases not matched to a gene; V was cut back by 6 bases and J by 7 bases. Per germline, CDR1 MNHEY and CDR2 SVGEGT. CDR3 size: 16 residues. CDR3 loop: CASSLGGLLRDGELFF. Written as DNA, the CDR3 is TGTGCCAGCAGCTTGGGGGGACTACTAAGAGACGGGGAGCTGTTTTTT.

The chain employs TRBV11-3 and TRBJ2-3, with 12 nucleotides matching TRBD1. The CDR3 is made up of 15 amino acids. After removal of 3 bases from V and 4 bases from J, the junction contained 2 bases not matched to a gene. CDR1 and CDR2 from the germline V gene are SGHNT and YENEEA. The CDR3 loop is CASSLGTGGADTQYF. The CDR3 DNA reads TGTGCCAGCAGCTTGGGGACAGGGGGCGCAGATACGCAGTATTTT.

Worth noting for this clone: The junction departs from the called germline gene at one end, perhaps through a read error. The chain has TRBV12-3 or TRBV12-4 and TRBJ2-5; tentative D call: TRBD2 (5 bases). The CDR3 is 13 amino acids. CDR3: CASRLARWETQYF. For the CDR3, the DNA is TGTGCCAGCAGGTTAGCGCGGTGGGAGACCCAGTACTTC.

The chain links TRBV18 to TRBJ2-3; TRBD2 agrees at 14 bases. Germline CDR1 and CDR2: KGHSH and LQKENI. After removal of 6 bases from V and 4 bases from J, the junction contained 3 bases not matched to a gene. The CDR3 is 15 amino acids. This CDR3 is CASSLTSGRADTQYF. The DNA of the CDR3 is TGTGCCAGCTCCCTGACTAGCGGGAGGGCAGATACGCAGTATTTT.

The gene calls are TRBV7-9 and TRBJ1-4; 9 bases fit TRBD1. The CDR3 spans 16 residues. Per germline, CDR1 SEHNR and CDR2 FQNEAQ (reference sequence). Trimming at V came to 2 bases and at J to 7 bases, leaving 8 bases not matched to a gene. In nucleotides, the CDR3 is TGTGCCAGCAGCTTATTTGGGACAGGGATGGGTGAAAAACTGTTTTTT. It yields the protein CASSLFGTGMGEKLFF.

This clone was found once. The rearrangement uses TRBV7-8 and TRBJ1-2; D is perhaps TRBD1 (5 bases). The V gene lost 0 bases and the J gene lost 6 bases, with 26 bases spanning the gap. This CDR3 region has 19 residues. CDR1 and CDR2 from the germline V gene are SGHVS and FQNEAQ. The CDR3 loop is CASSLARTHTAGRSDGYTF. The CDR3, as DNA: TGTGCCAGCAGCTTAGCACGTACGCATACGGCGGGGCGGAGTGATGGCTACACCTTC. Supplemented by reference TRBV7-8 and TRBJ1-2, the full variable domain reads GAGVSQSPRYKVAKRGQDVALRCDPISGHVSLFWYQQALGQGPEFLTYFQNEAQLDKSGLPSDRFFAERPEGSVSTLKIQRTQQEDSAVYLCASSLARTHTAGRSDGYTFGSGTRLTVV.

The chain combines TRBV19 with TRBJ1-1; 8 positions match TRBD1. CDR1 is LNHDA, CDR2 SQIVND, per germline (reference sequence). The CDR3 has 13 amino acids. V shed 3 bases and J 7 bases; nucleotides not matched to a gene: 4. CDR3 coding DNA: TGTGCCAGTAGTATCGAGGACAGGGTTGAAGCTTTCTTT. This codes for CASSIEDRVEAFF. Variable domain in full (rest from reference TRBV19 and TRBJ1-1): DGGITQSPKYLFRKEGQNVTLSCEQNLNHDAMYWYRQDPGQGLRLIYYSQIVNDFQKGDIAEGYSVSREKKESFPLTVTSAQKNPTAFYLCASSIEDRVEAFFGQGTRLTVV.

This chain links TRBV10-3 with TRBJ1-2, with TRBD1 as a possible D gene (5 bases). The CDR3 is made up of 13 amino acids. CDR1 is ENHRY, CDR2 SYGVKD, per germline. Deletions cut 10 bases from V and 2 bases from J, with 14 bases between. This CDR3 is CATTGIQNYGYTF. The CDR3 DNA reads as TGTGCCACTACAGGAATTCAAAACTATGGCTACACCTTC.

The V and J genes are TRBV6-2 or TRBV6-3 and TRBJ1-2, with a tentative D call TRBD1 (5 bases). The germline V gene has CDR1 MNHEY and CDR2 SVGEGT. The CDR3 length is 14 residues. V dropped 4 bases and J dropped 2 bases, with 11 bases sitting between them. The CDR3 is CASSLFAGNYGYTF. The CDR3 bases are TGTGCCAGCAGTTTGTTTGCAGGGAACTATGGCTACACCTTC.

Comments on this clone: Compared with germline, one end of the junction differs, possibly owing to a read error. The genes are TRBV6-4 and TRBJ1-2, with D unresolved. Germline CDR1 is MRHNA and CDR2 is SNTAGT. The CDR3 consists of 14 residues. CDR3: CASSDNSGNPGLVF. In DNA, the CDR3 is TGTGCCAGCAGTGATAACTCGGGGAACCCTGGCTTGGTCTTC.

The count of this clone is one. The chain carries TRBV28 and TRBJ1-2; TRBD1 aligns across 8 bases. The CDR3 is made up of 14 amino acids. V trimming: 8 bases; J trimming: 2 bases; junction bases outside the gene matches: 7. Germline lookup yields CDR1 MDHEN and CDR2 SYDVKM. CDR3 residues: CASFGQGGNYGYTF. The DNA of the CDR3 is TGTGCCAGCTTCGGACAGGGAGGAAACTATGGCTACACCTTC.

Points on this clone: In the same sample, other DNA sequences code for this CDR3. The CDR3 protein is CASSLGGQTDTQYF. The CDR3 DNA reads TGCGCCAGCAGCTTGGGAGGACAGACAGATACGCAGTATTTT. This chain uses TRBV5-1 with TRBJ2-3, with D possibly TRBD1 on 6 matching bases. V was trimmed by 0 bases and J by 3 bases, leaving 8 bases between them. The CDR3 has 14 residues. CDR1 and CDR2 from the germline V gene are SGHRS and YFSETQ.

The chain combines TRBV5-8 with TRBJ2-2; D is uncertain. This CDR3 contains 16 residues. Trimming shortened V by 2 bases and J by 3 bases, and 14 bases separated the two germline ends. The germline V gene encodes CDR1 SGHTS and CDR2 YDEGEE. CDR3 protein: CASSFTWATHTGELFF. CDR3 coding DNA: TGTGCCAGCAGCTTTACCTGGGCTACTCACACCGGGGAGCTGTTTTTT. The variable domain in full, with the rest retrieved from reference TRBV5-8 and TRBJ2-2, is EAGVTQSPTHLIKTRGQQATLRCSPISGHTSVYWYQQALGLGLQFLLWYDEGEERNRGNFPPRFSGRQFPNYSSELNVNALELEDSALYLCASSFTWATHTGELFFGEGSRLTVL.

This clone has only a few counts. The V call is TRBV19, the J call TRBJ1-1, with 9 positions matching TRBD1. Unmatched junction bases numbered 10, after V lost 6 bases and J lost 8 bases. The CDR3 has 14 residues. Germline loops: CDR1 LNHDA, CDR2 SQIVND (reference sequence). Written as DNA, the CDR3 is TGTGCCAGTAGCCCCGGACAGGGGAGATCAGAAGCTTTCTTT. Amino acids: CASSPGQGRSEAFF.

CDR3 DNA sequence: TGTGCCGGAGGCGGGAGCCAAGAGACCCAGTACTTC. Its protein product is CAGGGSQETQYF. This chain joins TRBV2 and TRBJ2-5; 7 nucleotides line up with TRBD2. Losses at the gene ends were 11 bases for V and 1 base for J; bases not matched to a gene: 4. This CDR3 has 12 amino acids. Germline-derived CDR1 and CDR2 are SNHLY and FYNNEI. Drawing the rest from reference TRBV2 and TRBJ2-5, the complete variable domain is EPEVTQTPSHQVTQMGQEVILRCVPISNHLYFYWYRQILGQKVEFLVSFYNNEISEKSEIFDDQFSVERPDGSNFTLKIRSTKLEDSAMYFCAGGGSQETQYFGPGTRLLVL.

Only a few counts were recorded for this clone. The J gene is TRBJ1-5, the V gene TRBV5-8, with D maybe TRBD1 (6 bases). The CDR3 sequence is 13 residues long. Germline CDR1 SGHTS, CDR2 YDEGEE. Trimming removed 2 bases at V and 7 bases at J, with 10 bases between. The CDR3 sequence: CASSFEGGQPQHF. The CDR3 DNA reads TGTGCCAGCAGCTTTGAAGGGGGACAGCCCCAGCATTTT.

This chain connects TRBV19 to TRBJ1-5, with D unresolved. The germline gives CDR1 LNHDA, CDR2 SQIVND (reference sequence). The CDR3 is 15 amino acids. The germline V and J ends were trimmed by 8 bases and 0 bases, with 14 bases remaining between them. The CDR3 sequence: CASGETSFSNQPQHF. CDR3 sequence (DNA): TGTGCCAGTGGGGAGACATCATTTAGCAATCAGCCCCAGCATTTT.